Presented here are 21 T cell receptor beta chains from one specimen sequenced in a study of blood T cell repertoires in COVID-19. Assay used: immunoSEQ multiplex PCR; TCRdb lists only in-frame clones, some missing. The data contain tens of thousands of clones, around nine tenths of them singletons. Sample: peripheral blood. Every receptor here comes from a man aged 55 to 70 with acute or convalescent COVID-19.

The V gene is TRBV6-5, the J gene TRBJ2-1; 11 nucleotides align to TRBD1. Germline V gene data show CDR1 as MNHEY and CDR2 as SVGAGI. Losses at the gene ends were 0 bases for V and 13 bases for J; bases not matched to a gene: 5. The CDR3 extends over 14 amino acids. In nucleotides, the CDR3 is TGTGCCAGCAGTTACTCCTGGACAGGGGGCTTCCAGTTCTTC. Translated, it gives CASSYSWTGGFQFF.

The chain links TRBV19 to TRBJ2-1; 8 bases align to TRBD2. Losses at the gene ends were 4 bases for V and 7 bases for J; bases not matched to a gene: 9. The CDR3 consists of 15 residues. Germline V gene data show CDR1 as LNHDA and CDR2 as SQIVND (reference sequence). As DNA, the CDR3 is TGTGCCAGTAGTAGCGGGGGGCGGGCATGGAATGAGCAGTTCTTC. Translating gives CASSSGGRAWNEQFF.

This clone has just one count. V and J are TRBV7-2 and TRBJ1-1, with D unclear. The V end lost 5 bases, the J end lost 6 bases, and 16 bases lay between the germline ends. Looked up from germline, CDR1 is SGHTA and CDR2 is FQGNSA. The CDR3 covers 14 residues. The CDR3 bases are TGTGCCAGCAGCCCGCAACAGCTTCTCGCTGAAGCTTTCTTT. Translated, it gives CASSPQQLLAEAFF.

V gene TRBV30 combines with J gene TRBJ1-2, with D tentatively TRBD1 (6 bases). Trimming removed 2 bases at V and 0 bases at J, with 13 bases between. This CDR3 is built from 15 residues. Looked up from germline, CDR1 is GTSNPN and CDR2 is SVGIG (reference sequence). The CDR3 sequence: CAWSTGTPANYGYTF. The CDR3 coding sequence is TGTGCCTGGAGTACCGGGACACCAGCTAACTATGGCTACACCTTC.

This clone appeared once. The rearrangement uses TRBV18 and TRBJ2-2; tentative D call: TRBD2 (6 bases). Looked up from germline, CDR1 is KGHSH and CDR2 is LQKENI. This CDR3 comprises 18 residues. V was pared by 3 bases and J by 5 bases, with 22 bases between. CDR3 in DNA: TGTGCCAGCTCACCCCCGGGAGCCGGGCCTACGAGGACCGGGGAGCTGTTTTTT. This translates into CASSPPGAGPTRTGELFF.

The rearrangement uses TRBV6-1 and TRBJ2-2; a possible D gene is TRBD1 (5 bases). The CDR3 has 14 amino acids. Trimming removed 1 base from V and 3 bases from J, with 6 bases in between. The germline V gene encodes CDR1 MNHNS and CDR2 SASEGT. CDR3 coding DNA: TGTGCCAGCAGTGAAGGGACATACACCGGGGAGCTGTTTTTT. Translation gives CASSEGTYTGELFF.

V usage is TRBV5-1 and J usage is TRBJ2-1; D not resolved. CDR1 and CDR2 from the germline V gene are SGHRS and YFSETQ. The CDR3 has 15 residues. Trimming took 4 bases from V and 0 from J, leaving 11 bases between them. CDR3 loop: CASSLSSGSYNEQFF. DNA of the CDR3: TGCGCCAGCAGCCTAAGTTCCGGCTCCTACAATGAGCAGTTCTTC.

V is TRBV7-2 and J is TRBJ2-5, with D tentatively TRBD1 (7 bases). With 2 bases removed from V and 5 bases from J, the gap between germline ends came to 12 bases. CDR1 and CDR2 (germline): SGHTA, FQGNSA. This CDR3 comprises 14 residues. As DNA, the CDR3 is TGTGCCAGCAGCTTATCAGGGGGGCCGGAGACCCAGTACTTC. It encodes CASSLSGGPETQYF.

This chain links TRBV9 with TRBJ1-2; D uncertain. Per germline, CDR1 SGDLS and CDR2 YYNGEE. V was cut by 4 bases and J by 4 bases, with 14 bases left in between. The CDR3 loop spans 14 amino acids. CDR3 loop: CASSKNKESYGYTF. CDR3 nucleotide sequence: TGTGCCAGCAGCAAAAACAAGGAGAGCTATGGCTACACCTTC.

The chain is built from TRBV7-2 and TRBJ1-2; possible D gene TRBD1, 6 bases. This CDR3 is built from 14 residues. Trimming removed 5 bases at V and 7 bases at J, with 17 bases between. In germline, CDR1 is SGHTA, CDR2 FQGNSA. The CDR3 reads CASSPRGRQFGYTF. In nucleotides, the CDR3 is TGTGCCAGCAGCCCCAGGGGAAGACAGTTTGGCTACACCTTC.

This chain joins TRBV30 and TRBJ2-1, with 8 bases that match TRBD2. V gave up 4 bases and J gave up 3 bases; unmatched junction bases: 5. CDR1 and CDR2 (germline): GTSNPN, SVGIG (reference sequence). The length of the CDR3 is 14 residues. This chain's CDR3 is CAWKGLAGYNEQFF. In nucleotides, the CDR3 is TGTGCCTGGAAGGGGCTAGCGGGCTACAATGAGCAGTTCTTC.

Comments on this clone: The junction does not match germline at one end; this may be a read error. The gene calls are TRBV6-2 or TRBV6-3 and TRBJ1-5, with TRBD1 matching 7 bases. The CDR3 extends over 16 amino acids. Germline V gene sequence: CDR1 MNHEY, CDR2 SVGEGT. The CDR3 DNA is TGTGCCAACAGTTACTCCAGACAGGGATTCGGCCAGCCCCAGCATTTT. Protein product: CANSYSRQGFGQPQHF.

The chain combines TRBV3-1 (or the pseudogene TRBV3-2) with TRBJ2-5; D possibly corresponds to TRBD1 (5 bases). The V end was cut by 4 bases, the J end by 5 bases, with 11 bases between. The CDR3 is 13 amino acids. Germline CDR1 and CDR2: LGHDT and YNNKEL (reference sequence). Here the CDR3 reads CASSLGRAETQYF. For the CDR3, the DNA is TGTGCCAGCAGCCTTGGCAGGGCCGAGACCCAGTACTTC.

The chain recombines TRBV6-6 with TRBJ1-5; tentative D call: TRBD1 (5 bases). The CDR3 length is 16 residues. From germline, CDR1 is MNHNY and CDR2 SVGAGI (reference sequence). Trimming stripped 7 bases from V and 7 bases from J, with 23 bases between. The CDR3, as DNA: TGTGCCAGCACCGAGGGGAGAGCTGGGGGGACCCAGCCCCAGCATTTT. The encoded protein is CASTEGRAGGTQPQHF.

This CDR3 reads CASIITREGYNEQFF. The CDR3 DNA reads TGTGCCAGCATAATCACTCGGGAGGGCTACAATGAGCAGTTCTTC. This chain connects TRBV6-6 to TRBJ2-1; 8 positions match TRBD2. The CDR3 has 15 residues. Germline-derived CDR1 and CDR2 are MNHNY and SVGAGI (reference sequence). Losses at the gene ends were 7 bases for V and 3 bases for J; bases not matched to a gene: 8.

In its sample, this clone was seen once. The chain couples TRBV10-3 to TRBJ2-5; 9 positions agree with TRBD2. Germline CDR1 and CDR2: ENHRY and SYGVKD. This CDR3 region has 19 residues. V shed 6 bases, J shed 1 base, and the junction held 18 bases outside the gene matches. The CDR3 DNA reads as TGTGCCATCAGCCTTTTTGGAGCGGGGGGACCCGACCCCCAAGAGACCCAGTACTTC. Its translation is CAISLFGAGGPDPQETQYF.

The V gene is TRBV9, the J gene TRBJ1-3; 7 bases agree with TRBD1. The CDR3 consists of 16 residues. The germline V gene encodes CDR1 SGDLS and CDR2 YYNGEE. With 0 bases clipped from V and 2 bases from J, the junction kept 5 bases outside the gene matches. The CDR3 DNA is TGTGCCAGCAGCGTAGGACAGGGTTTAACTGGAAACACCATATATTTT. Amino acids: CASSVGQGLTGNTIYF.

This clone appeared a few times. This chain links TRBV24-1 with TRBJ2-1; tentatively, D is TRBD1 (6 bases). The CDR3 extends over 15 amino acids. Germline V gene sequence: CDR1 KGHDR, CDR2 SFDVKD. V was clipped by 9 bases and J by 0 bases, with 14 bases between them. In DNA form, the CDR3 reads TGTGCCACCGGGCTACAGGGAAGCTCCTACAATGAGCAGTTCTTC. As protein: CATGLQGSSYNEQFF.

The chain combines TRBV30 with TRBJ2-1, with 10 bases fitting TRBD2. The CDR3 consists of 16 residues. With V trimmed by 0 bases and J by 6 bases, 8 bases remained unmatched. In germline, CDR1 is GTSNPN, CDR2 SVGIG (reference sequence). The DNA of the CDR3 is TGTGCCTGGAGTGTACAAGCGGGGGGGAGAAGCAATGAGCAGTTCTTC. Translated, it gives CAWSVQAGGRSNEQFF. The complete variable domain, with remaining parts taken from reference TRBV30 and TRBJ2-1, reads SQTIHQWPATLVQPVGSPLSLECTVEGTSNPNLYWYRQAAGRGLQLLFYSVGIGQISSEVPQNLSASRPQDRQFILSSKKLLLSDSGFYLCAWSVQAGGRSNEQFFGPGTRLTVL.

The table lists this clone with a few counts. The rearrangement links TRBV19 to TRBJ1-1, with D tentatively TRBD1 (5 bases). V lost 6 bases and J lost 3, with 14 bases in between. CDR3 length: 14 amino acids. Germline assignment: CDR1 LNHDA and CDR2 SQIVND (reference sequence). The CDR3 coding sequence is TGTGCCAGTAGACTGGGGGGAAGGGACACTGAAGCTTTCTTT. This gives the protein CASRLGGRDTEAFF. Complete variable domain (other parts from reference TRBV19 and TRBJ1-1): DGGITQSPKYLFRKEGQNVTLSCEQNLNHDAMYWYRQDPGQGLRLIYYSQIVNDFQKGDIAEGYSVSREKKESFPLTVTSAQKNPTAFYLCASRLGGRDTEAFFGQGTRLTVV.

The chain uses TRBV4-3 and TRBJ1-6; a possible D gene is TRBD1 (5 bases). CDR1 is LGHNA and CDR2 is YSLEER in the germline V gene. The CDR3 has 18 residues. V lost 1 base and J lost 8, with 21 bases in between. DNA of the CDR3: TGCGCCAGCAGCCAAGTTACGGGGGAAGAAGGTCTATATTCACCCCTCCACTTT. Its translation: CASSQVTGEEGLYSPLHF.